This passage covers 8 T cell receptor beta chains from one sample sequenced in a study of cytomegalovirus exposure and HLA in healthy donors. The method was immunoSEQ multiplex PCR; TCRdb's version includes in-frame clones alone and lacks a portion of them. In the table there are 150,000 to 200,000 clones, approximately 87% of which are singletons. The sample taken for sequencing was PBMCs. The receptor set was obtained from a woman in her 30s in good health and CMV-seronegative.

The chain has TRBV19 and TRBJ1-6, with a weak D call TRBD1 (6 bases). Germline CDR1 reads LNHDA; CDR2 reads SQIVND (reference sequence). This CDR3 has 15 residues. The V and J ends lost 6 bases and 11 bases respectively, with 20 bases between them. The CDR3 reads CASSDRRRLEPPLHF. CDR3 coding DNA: TGTGCCAGTAGCGACAGGAGGAGGTTAGAACCACCCCTCCACTTT.

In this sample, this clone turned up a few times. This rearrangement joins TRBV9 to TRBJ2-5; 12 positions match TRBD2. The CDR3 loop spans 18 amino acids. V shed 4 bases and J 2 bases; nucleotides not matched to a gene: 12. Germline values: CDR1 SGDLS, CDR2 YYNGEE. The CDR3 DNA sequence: TGTGCCAGCAGCCCGAGCCGTCCGGGACTAGCGGGTCAAGAGACCCAGTACTTC. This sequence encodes CASSPSRPGLAGQETQYF.

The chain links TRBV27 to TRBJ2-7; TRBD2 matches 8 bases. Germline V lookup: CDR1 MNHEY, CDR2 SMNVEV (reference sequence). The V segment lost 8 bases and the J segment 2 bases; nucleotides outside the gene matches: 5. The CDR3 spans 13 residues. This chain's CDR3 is CASRGGWPYEQYF. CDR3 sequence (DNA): TGTGCCAGCCGGGGGGGCTGGCCCTACGAGCAGTACTTC.

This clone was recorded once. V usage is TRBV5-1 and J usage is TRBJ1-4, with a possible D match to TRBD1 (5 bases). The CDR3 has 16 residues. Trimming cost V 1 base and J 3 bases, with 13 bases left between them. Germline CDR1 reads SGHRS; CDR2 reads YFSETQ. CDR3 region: CASSLTGHGANEKLFF. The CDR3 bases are TGCGCCAGCAGCTTGACAGGTCATGGGGCTAATGAAAAACTGTTTTTT.

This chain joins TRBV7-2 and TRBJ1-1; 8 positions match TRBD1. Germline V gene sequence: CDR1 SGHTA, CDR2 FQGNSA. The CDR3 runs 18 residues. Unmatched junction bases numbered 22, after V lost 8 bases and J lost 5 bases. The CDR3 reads CASGWSIRAGGSDTEAFF. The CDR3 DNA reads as TGTGCCAGCGGTTGGAGTATTAGGGCAGGGGGCTCCGATACTGAAGCTTTCTTT. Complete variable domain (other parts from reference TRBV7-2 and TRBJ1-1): GAGVSQSPSNKVTEKGKDVELRCDPISGHTALYWYRQSLGQGLEFLIYFQGNSAPDKSGLPSDRFSAERTGGSVSTLTIQRTQQEDSAVYLCASGWSIRAGGSDTEAFFGQGTRLTVV.

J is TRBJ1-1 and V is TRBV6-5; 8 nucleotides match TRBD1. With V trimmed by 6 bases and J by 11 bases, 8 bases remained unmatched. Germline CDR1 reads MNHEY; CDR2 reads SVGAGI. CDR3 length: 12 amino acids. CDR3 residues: CASSLDRVVAFF. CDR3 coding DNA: TGTGCCAGCAGCTTGGACAGGGTAGTGGCTTTCTTT.

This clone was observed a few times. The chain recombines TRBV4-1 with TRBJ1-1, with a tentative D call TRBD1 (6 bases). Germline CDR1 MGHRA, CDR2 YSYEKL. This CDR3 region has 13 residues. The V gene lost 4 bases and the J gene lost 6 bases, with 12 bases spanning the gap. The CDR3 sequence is CASSPTGRAEAFF. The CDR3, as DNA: TGCGCCAGCAGCCCCACAGGGAGGGCTGAAGCTTTCTTT.

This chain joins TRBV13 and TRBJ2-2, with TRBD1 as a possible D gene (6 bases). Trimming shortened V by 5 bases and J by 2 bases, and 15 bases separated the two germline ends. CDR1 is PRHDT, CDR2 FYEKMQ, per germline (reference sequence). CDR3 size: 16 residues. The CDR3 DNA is TGTGCCAGCAGCCCGGGGACACGAGTAAACACCGGGGAGCTGTTTTTT. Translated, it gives CASSPGTRVNTGELFF.